Listed here is a single T cell receptor beta chain. The antigen remains undetermined. This entry comes from a study of beta chain features in type 1 diabetes. Whole-study results and caveats: Shorter TCRB CDR3s, moderately but significantly so, marked every one of the four CD4+ subsets in Type 1 diabetes patients.

Every bit of the isolated RNA underwent reverse transcription, so sequencing read expressed TCRB transcripts. Assay: immunoSEQ multiplex PCR; the TCRdb copy retains only in-frame clones and omits some. The table shows 300,000 to 350,000 clones, with roughly 13% occurring only once. The sample was naive CD4+ T cells from blood. The source of this sequence is a woman under 30 with type 1 diabetes.

Here the CDR3 reads CASSEQRVTDTQYF. DNA of the CDR3: TGTGCCAGCAGTGAACAGCGGGTCACAGATACGCAGTATTTT. The chain carries TRBV2 and TRBJ2-3; possible D gene TRBD2, 6 bases. Germline V CDR1 and CDR2: SNHLY, FYNNEI. V dropped 2 bases and J dropped 2 bases, with 8 bases sitting between them. The CDR3 spans 14 residues.